These 28 T cell receptor beta chains share one sample of origin, sequenced in a study of blood T cells in healthy people across ages. A J-beta primer mix and a sample-barcoded 5' primer were used in a second PCR of roughly 6 to 11 cycles. Each CDR3 protein is one row after TCRdb ran MiXCR on the 5' RACE reads. The table has under 2,000,000 distinct CDR3 sequences, roughly 49% seen once. The sample was blood. The receptors were gathered from a woman between 40 and 50 years old in good health.

The V and J genes are TRBV4-3 and TRBJ2-5; 10 nucleotides match TRBD1. Germline V CDR1 and CDR2: LGHNA, YSLEER. V was clipped by 2 bases and J by 5 bases; unmatched bases: 5. The CDR3 has 15 residues. CDR3 sequence: CASSQRDRGHETQYF. CDR3 DNA: TGCGCCAGCAGCCAACGCGACAGGGGGCATGAGACCCAGTACTTC.

This clonotype was found once. The chain recombines TRBV4-3 with TRBJ2-2; D is unclear. The CDR3 length is 13 residues. Germline lookup yields CDR1 LGHNA and CDR2 YSLEER. With 7 bases removed from V and 7 bases from J, the gap between germline ends came to 13 bases. CDR3 residues: CASTAFLGGELFF. In DNA form, the CDR3 reads TGCGCCAGCACCGCCTTCTTGGGCGGGGAGCTGTTTTTT.

The rearrangement links TRBV20-1 to TRBJ2-1; perhaps TRBD2 as D (6 bases). The ends were cut back, 4 bases at V and 4 bases at J, with 11 bases in the middle. Germline values: CDR1 DFQATT, CDR2 SNEGSKA (reference sequence). This CDR3 region has 13 residues. This CDR3 is CSAIRGWYNEQFF. In nucleotides, the CDR3 is TGCAGTGCTATACGGGGGTGGTACAATGAGCAGTTCTTC.

The chain recombines TRBV6-5 with TRBJ2-1; TRBD2 matches at 9 bases. Germline CDR1 and CDR2: MNHEY and SVGAGI. Trimming cost V 4 bases and J 4 bases; bases outside gene matches: 8. The CDR3 has 16 residues. CDR3 protein: CASSLYRTSAYNEQFF. The CDR3 DNA reads as TGTGCCAGCAGTTTGTATCGGACTAGCGCGTACAATGAGCAGTTCTTC.

The rearrangement links TRBV9 to TRBJ2-3; D uncertain. Deletions cut 0 bases from V and 4 bases from J, with 9 bases between. The germline V gene encodes CDR1 SGDLS and CDR2 YYNGEE. This CDR3 spans 14 amino acids. This chain's CDR3 is CASSVGISSDTQYF. The CDR3 region has the DNA TGTGCCAGCAGCGTAGGTATCAGTTCAGATACGCAGTATTTT.

This clonotype turned up a few times. The genes are TRBV7-3 and TRBJ1-1; D unclear. This CDR3 is 14 amino acids long. Deletions cut 6 bases from V and 0 bases from J, with 11 bases between. Germline values: CDR1 SGHTA, CDR2 FQGTGA. For the CDR3, the DNA is TGTGCCAGCAGTCCGCGGCTCGTGAACACTGAAGCTTTCTTT. It is translated as CASSPRLVNTEAFF.

This clonotype was found a few times. The chain links TRBV20-1 to TRBJ2-7; TRBD1 aligns across 10 bases. V lost 3 bases, J lost 7 bases, and 3 bases stayed unmatched. The CDR3 covers 12 residues. The germline V gene encodes CDR1 DFQATT and CDR2 SNEGSKA (reference sequence). The CDR3 DNA is TGCAGTGCTAGTGACAGGGGGCATGAGCAGTACTTC. This translates into CSASDRGHEQYF.

The chain recombines TRBV20-1 with TRBJ2-1; 8 bases match TRBD2. V trimming: 2 bases; J trimming: 7 bases; junction bases outside the gene matches: 10. The CDR3 totals 15 residues. Germline CDR1 DFQATT, CDR2 SNEGSKA (reference sequence). CDR3 sequence reads: CSARPREGVTNEQFF. DNA of the CDR3: TGCAGTGCTAGACCCCGGGAGGGAGTTACTAATGAGCAGTTCTTC.

The chain links TRBV12-3 or TRBV12-4 to TRBJ1-4; 8 bases fit TRBD1. Losses at the gene ends were 6 bases for V and 0 bases for J; bases not matched to a gene: 9. CDR3 length equals 17 residues. The CDR3 DNA is TGTGCCAGCAGCCCTGGACAGGGACTTGCAACTAATGAAAAACTGTTTTTT. Protein product: CASSPGQGLATNEKLFF.

This clonotype showed up just a few times. The V call is TRBV6-2 or TRBV6-3, the J call TRBJ2-3; no clear D gene. There are 18 residues in the CDR3. Germline CDR1 reads MNHEY; CDR2 reads SVGEGT. The V end lost 0 bases, the J end lost 2 bases, and 18 bases lay between the germline ends. CDR3 amino acids: CASSYSTHNVLLTDTQYF. The CDR3 DNA follows: TGTGCCAGCAGTTACTCGACGCATAACGTTCTCCTCACAGATACGCAGTATTTT.

The chain uses TRBV4-3 and TRBJ2-1; maybe TRBD2 (5 bases). Trimming removed 6 bases at V and 5 bases at J, with 23 bases between. The V gene's germline CDR1 is LGHNA and CDR2 YSLEER. This CDR3 comprises 17 residues. The CDR3 DNA follows: TGCGCCAGCAGACATTCTAAGACCGCTAGCAGAGACAATGAGCAGTTCTTC. Protein: CASRHSKTASRDNEQFF.

This clonotype was counted once. Compared with germline, one end of the junction differs, possibly owing to a read error. The chain carries TRBV7-6 and TRBJ2-5; 7 bases agree with TRBD1. The DNA matches TRBJ2-7 better at its end, which makes the J call doubtful. Germline lookup yields CDR1 SGHVS and CDR2 FNYEAQ. The CDR3 has 15 amino acids. The CDR3 DNA follows: TGTGCCAGCCGCTTTCCGACAGGGTTAATCCGCGAGCAGTACTTC. Its translation is CASRFPTGLIREQYF.

Many counts were recorded for this clonotype. In DNA form, the CDR3 reads TGCAGTGCTAGAGCCGTAGCCAAAAACATTCAGTACTTC. Translation: CSARAVAKNIQYF. V gene TRBV20-1 combines with J gene TRBJ2-4; no firm D call. This CDR3 is 13 amino acids long. Germline V gives CDR1 DFQATT, CDR2 SNEGSKA (reference sequence). V lost 1 base and J 0 bases, leaving 4 bases between the germline ends.

The CDR3 loop is CASRPPGLLQAFF. As DNA, the CDR3 is TGTGCCAGCAGACCTCCGGGACTCCTTCAAGCTTTCTTT. This sequence joins TRBV6-5 and TRBJ1-1; TRBD1 is a possible D gene (5 bases). Looked up from germline, CDR1 is MNHEY and CDR2 is SVGAGI. Trimming removed 6 bases from V and 9 bases from J, with 17 bases in between. This CDR3 spans 13 amino acids.

This clonotype was seen at least ten times. J is TRBJ2-5 and V is TRBV29-1; tentatively, D is TRBD1 (5 bases). Germline V gene data show CDR1 as SQVTM and CDR2 as ANQGSEA. The CDR3 consists of 12 residues. V was pared by 4 bases and J by 4 bases, with 10 bases between. In DNA form, the CDR3 reads TGCAGCGTTGTATCTCAGGGAGAGACCCAGTACTTC. It is translated as CSVVSQGETQYF.

The chain carries TRBV6-1 and TRBJ1-2; D gene uncertain. The CDR3 is 16 amino acids. V gave up 6 bases and J gave up 1 base, with 18 bases separating them. The germline V gene encodes CDR1 MNHNS and CDR2 SASEGT. In nucleotides, the CDR3 is TGTGCCAGCAGGAGACTTATTGGGCCAGTTAACTATGGCTACACCTTC. Translation gives CASRRLIGPVNYGYTF.

The rearrangement links TRBV24-1 to TRBJ1-5; 7 bases fit TRBD1. The CDR3 runs 14 residues. The J segment lost 4 bases and the V segment lost 7 bases, leaving 6 bases of the junction unmatched. Germline V gene data show CDR1 as KGHDR and CDR2 as SFDVKD. For the CDR3, the DNA is TGTGCCACCAGCCCAGGGACAGCTAATCAGCCCCAGCATTTT. This translates into CATSPGTANQPQHF.

This clonotype was picked up one time. V is TRBV4-3 and J is TRBJ2-7; TRBD1 might be the D (5 bases). Germline V lookup: CDR1 LGHNA, CDR2 YSLEER. CDR3 size: 16 residues. The V and J ends lost 1 base and 7 bases respectively, with 20 bases between them. The CDR3 DNA reads as TGCGCCAGCAGCCAAGCATTAGTAGGGATGGACAATGAGCAGTACTTC. It is translated as CASSQALVGMDNEQYF.

The rearrangement uses TRBV15 and TRBJ2-7; 9 bases fit TRBD2. CDR3 length: 17 amino acids. Losses at the gene ends were 1 base for V and 0 bases for J; bases not matched to a gene: 7. The germline CDR1 and CDR2 sequences are LNHNV and YYDKDF (reference sequence). CDR3 DNA: TGTGCCACCAGCAGAGTAGTAGGAGCGGGGGGCTCCTACGAGCAGTACTTC. Its protein product is CATSRVVGAGGSYEQYF.

DNA for the CDR3: TGCAGCGTTGACCGGGACAGTACCGGCACTGAAGCTTTCTTT. This translates into CSVDRDSTGTEAFF. V is TRBV29-1 and J is TRBJ1-1; 7 bases are a match to TRBD1. The V gene's germline CDR1 is SQVTM and CDR2 ANQGSEA. Trimming cost V 3 bases and J 4 bases; bases outside gene matches: 8. CDR3 length equals 14 residues.

The table lists this clonotype with a count of one. The rearrangement joins TRBV10-2 to TRBJ2-1; D uncertain. TRBJ2-7 explains the end of the DNA better; the J call may be wrong. CDR1 and CDR2 from the germline V gene are WSHSY and SAAADI. The CDR3 length is 11 residues. CDR3 sequence reads: CATASLVEQYF. The CDR3 nucleotides are TGCGCCACCGCATCATTGGTTGAGCAGTACTTC.

This clonotype was picked up a small number of times. The chain employs TRBV6-1 and TRBJ2-7; D is ambiguous. The V gene's germline CDR1 is MNHNS and CDR2 SASEGT. Trimming cost V 1 base and J 1 base, with 2 bases left between them. This CDR3 is 12 amino acids long. In DNA, the CDR3 is TGTGCCAGCAGTGAAGAGTCCTACGAGCAGTACTTC. Residues: CASSEESYEQYF.

The chain couples TRBV6-1 to TRBJ2-3; TRBD2 is a possible D gene (6 bases). This CDR3 contains 14 residues. Germline V lookup: CDR1 MNHNS, CDR2 SASEGT. The ends were cut back, 8 bases at V and 9 bases at J, with 21 bases in the middle. The CDR3: CASGPLGTTRTQYF. The CDR3 DNA sequence: TGTGCCAGCGGCCCATTGGGTACGACTAGGACGCAGTATTTT.

The V and J genes are TRBV7-9 and TRBJ2-5, with D perhaps matching TRBD2 (5 bases). In germline, CDR1 is SEHNR, CDR2 FQNEAQ (reference sequence). This CDR3 has 13 amino acids. V lost 5 bases, J lost 7 bases, and 14 bases lay in between. CDR3 sequence (DNA): TGTGCCAGCAGCCAAAGGACTTCCCGGACCCAGTACTTC. It specifies CASSQRTSRTQYF.

This chain connects TRBV20-1 to TRBJ1-5; TRBD1 is a possible D gene (6 bases). Germline V CDR1 and CDR2: DFQATT, SNEGSKA (reference sequence). Deletions cut 2 bases from V and 1 base from J, with 15 bases between. The CDR3 is made up of 16 amino acids. This CDR3 is CSARPLQGRSNQPQHF. The CDR3 DNA follows: TGCAGTGCTAGACCACTACAGGGTCGGAGCAATCAGCCCCAGCATTTT.

The chain carries TRBV14 and TRBJ2-7, with 8 bases aligning to TRBD1. Germline V gives CDR1 SGHDN, CDR2 FVKESK. V shed 3 bases and J 0 bases; nucleotides not matched to a gene: 13. The CDR3 extends over 18 amino acids. The DNA for the CDR3 is TGTGCCAGCAGCCAGAGACCGGGACAGGCGCTAAGCTCCTACGAGCAGTACTTC. This gives the protein CASSQRPGQALSSYEQYF.

This clonotype has only a few counts. The chain carries TRBV18 and TRBJ1-1, with D unresolved. Germline V gene sequence: CDR1 KGHSH, CDR2 LQKENI. V was trimmed by 4 bases and J by 7 bases, leaving 13 bases between them. The CDR3 covers 13 residues. In DNA, the CDR3 is TGTGCCAGCTCACTCGGGTACGAAGGTGAAGCTTTCTTT. Protein product: CASSLGYEGEAFF.

This chain connects TRBV4-3 to TRBJ2-7; D gene uncertain. Looked up from germline, CDR1 is LGHNA and CDR2 is YSLEER. This CDR3 region has 14 residues. Trimming cost V 0 bases and J 6 bases, with 12 bases left between them. The DNA for the CDR3 is TGCGCCAGCAGCCAAGACAGAAGGGATGGCGAGCAGTACTTC. It encodes CASSQDRRDGEQYF.